Sequencing of this T cell receptor beta chain was carried out in a study of blood T cells in healthy people across ages (dated by TCRdb to the mid-2010s). In terms of the full investigation: In model experiments, roughly one uniquely barcoded TCR beta cDNA molecule per two T cells was captured by template switching. Using deep sequencing normalized with unique cDNA molecular identifiers, the study measured how TCR beta repertoire diversity changes with age. Four age groups were formed from the donors: young (average approximately 17 years), middle-aged (approximately 40), aged (62) and long-lived (more than 75). Donors of different ages were randomly distributed across sequencing lanes to avoid experimental bias. Two additional independent replicas of 1 million unique cDNA reads from the same blood draw were analyzed for two donors (one aged 18 to 29 and one aged 80 or older). What the work shows at the level of the full study, not this receptor alone: Compared with the aged group, more naive CD4+ T cells, fewer expanded clones and increased TCR diversity were shown by the long-lived group, suggesting age selection. Because donor CMV infection status was unknown, age-related changes in expanded clonotypes were potentially confounded. A strong correlation was found between observed TCR beta diversity and the percentage of naive T cells measured by flow cytometry. As age increased, observed TCR beta diversity per million T cells dropped in a roughly linear way, and a significant reduction was already evident by age roughly 36. Since profiling was done on bulk unsorted PBMCs, naive and antigen-experienced compartments could not be conclusively compared. Estimates of total diversity based on one million sequenced T cells were considered lower bounds and underestimates.

For this clonotype: Its antigen remains unidentified. No base qualities exist here, and no much larger clone lies one base off it.

Systemically healthy Caucasian individuals from Russia, roughly 40 in total and aged roughly 6 to 100 years, were included as donors. Each donor gave 8 to 10 milliliters of peripheral blood, drawn into EDTA-treated Vacutainer tubes. Ficoll-Paque density-gradient centrifugation was used to isolate PBMCs, with at least 7 million per sample. Trizol reagent was used to extract total RNA from PBMCs, with at least 5.5 micrograms per sample. For every donor, flow cytometry on a PBMC aliquot measured the percentage of naive CD45RAhigh/CD27high T cells. Library prep was done by 5' RACE. Sequencing instrument: Illumina HiSeq 2500. A second roughly 6 to 11 cycle PCR used a sample-barcoded 5' primer and a J-beta primer mix. A unique molecular identifier was introduced onto each TCR beta cDNA molecule by a template-switch 5' adaptor carrying 12 random nucleotides. Each sample yielded at least 2.5 million CDR3-containing paired-end reads. The Mint cDNA synthesis kit, primed by a TRBC-specific oligonucleotide, was used to synthesize first-strand cDNA from all RNA. Following uracil-DNA glycosylase treatment, a first 18-cycle PCR with universal primers M1SS and BC2_uni_R was performed on all cDNA. As for the original processing: Each sample was normalized by randomly selecting 1 million high-quality reads, each carrying a distinct molecular identifier. Reads sharing molecular identifiers were discarded rather than binned into consensus sequences. CDR3 identification, clonotype clustering and error correction used MiTCR with a Q25 quality threshold and the strictest error-elimination algorithm. A nonparametric unseen species model with Euler transformation was used to estimate lower-bound total TCR beta diversity. TCRdb's own reprocessing of the public reads used fastp at Q25 and MiXCR and kept productive beta chains. Each record represents a unique CDR3 protein, reported with the most common genes and DNA among its rows. For this entry, the V and J calls and clone size follow TCRdb and not the study's own pipeline. The sample records around 580,000 distinct CDR3 sequences, roughly 48% of which are singletons. The ten largest clones capture just under 25% of the sample.

The sequence derives from a man older than 75 in good health. Specimen: blood.

This receptor carries the CDR3 CASFRDRAPEQYF. In nucleotides, the sequence is TGTGCCAGCTTCCGGGACAGAGCTCCCGAGCAGTACTTC. The rearranged chain carries TRBV2 and TRBJ2-7; 7 bases in between match TRBD1. The CDR3 runs 13 amino acids, cysteine and phenylalanine included. Only the CDR3 DNA stays, 39 bases, in frame from base 1. The germline V gene sets CDR1 to SNHLY and CDR2 to FYNNEI. After removal of 8 bases from V and 6 bases from J, the junction retains 10 bases not matched to a gene.